The clone carrying this T cell receptor beta chain was counted only a few times. The antigen is undetermined. This entry comes from a study of vaccination effects on CD4 cells after COVID-19. This CDR3 has 15 amino acids. V lost 4 bases to trimming and J lost 4 bases; unmatched junction nucleotides: 2. The germline CDR1 and CDR2 sequences are MNHEY and SMNVEV (reference sequence). Within the ViraFEST assay, antigen-specific CD4+ T cells underwent expansion with viral peptide pools prior to sequencing. It was after more than 8 days of culture that CD4+ T cells were isolated. The person had a PCR-confirmed SARS-CoV-2 infection during March to December 2020. Either the BNT162b2 or mRNA-1273 vaccine was given to participants in two doses. This table comes from immunoSEQ multiplex PCR, and its TCRdb copy is limited to in-frame clones, with some not included. The repertoire has 14,000 or so clones, roughly 80% of them found once; the top ten carry 15% to 20%.

Sequenced here: CD4+ T cells from PBMCs cultured with SARS-CoV-2 spike peptides, sampled after COVID-19 vaccination. This chain links TRBV27 with TRBJ2-7; 15 bases fit TRBD2. This receptor was obtained from a human donor who had a prior SARS-CoV-2 infection. The CDR3 loop reads CASSYGTSGRYEQYF. DNA of the CDR3: TGTGCCAGCAGTTATGGGACTAGCGGGAGGTACGAGCAGTACTTC.